This T cell receptor beta chain was sequenced for a study of chemoradiotherapy in HPV16-positive cancers. Across the study: Candidate HPV-specific T-cell clones and common TCR motifs came from functional assays in two HPV16-positive patients. Whole-study findings and limits: HPV-responsive T-cell expansion during chemoradiotherapy was linked to improved recurrence-free survival in HPV16-positive patients. Only two HPV16-positive patients supplied the functional HPV-specificity definition. Candidate HPV-specific clones and E7-related TCR motifs grew in tumor during treatment.

The data were produced by immunoSEQ multiplex PCR, yet TCRdb's version contains in-frame clones alone and is incomplete. Of about 12,000 clones detected, roughly four fifths appear once; the ten largest clones hold approximately 1%. Notes on this clone: Its antigen is unknown.

The V gene's germline CDR1 is MGHRA and CDR2 YSYEKL. The ends were cut back, 8 bases at V and 11 bases at J, with 21 bases in the middle. CDR3 size: 13 residues. This chain links TRBV4-1 with TRBJ1-1; no clear D. This material was acquired from a patient who underwent chemoradiotherapy. The TCR originated in a human donor with HPV-associated anogenital cancer. The CDR3 reads CASGPADRGEAFF. The CDR3 DNA is TGCGCCAGCGGCCCGGCCGACCGGGGTGAGGCTTTCTTT.